This TCR beta chain was captured in a study of graft-versus-host responses after intestinal transplantation. Study context: As for transplant type, recipients had multivisceral, liver-intestinal, or isolated intestinal grafts. Study-wide findings and caveats: Early post-transplant HvG declines showed an association with peak circulating GvH clone levels.

Repertoires were generated with immunoSEQ multiplex PCR, while TCRdb's copy carries only in-frame clones and drops some. Here the sample spans some 90,000 clones, roughly 80% being singletons. In the case of this clone: Its target is not known.

Germline loops: CDR1 SGHRS, CDR2 YFSETQ. This CDR3 is built from 17 residues. Trimming shortened V by 1 base and J by 6 bases, and 21 bases separated the two germline ends. This TCR derives from a human donor who received an intestinal transplant. The sequencing here drew on unstimulated CD4+ T cells sorted from spleen or lymph node cells, taken before intestinal transplant. This chain joins TRBV5-1 and TRBJ2-3, with a tentative D call TRBD2 (5 bases). CDR3 in DNA: TGCGCCAGCAGCTTGTTTTTGACGGATGGAGGCGGGGATACGCAGTATTTT. Translation: CASSLFLTDGGGDTQYF.